This T cell receptor beta chain comes out of a study of CD8+ T cells in alopecia areata. As for the study in general: Patients took tofacitinib for 6 to 18 months, followed by 6 drug-free months.

As for this clone: Its specificity is unknown.

Whole-study results and caveats: Especially in alopecia totalis/universalis, lesional scalp showed greater clonality than normal scalp did.

The treatment: oral pan-JAK inhibitor, 5-10 mg twice daily. The sequencing template was cDNA reverse transcribed from extracted RNA. Measured with immunoSEQ multiplex PCR; TCRdb has only the in-frame clones, and not every one. This table holds over 250,000 clones, around 64% found once. The receptor was isolated from a human donor with alopecia areata. Here the sequenced sample was CD4+ T cells sorted from blood, taken around week 52, from a patient treated with tofacitinib.

DNA for the CDR3: TGTGCGCCAGAAACGGGGGCCAACGTCCTGACTTTC. Translation: CAPETGANVLTF. The chain carries TRBV7-9 and TRBJ2-6; no reliable D call. Germline loops: CDR1 SEHNR, CDR2 FQNEAQ (reference sequence). The CDR3 length is 12 residues.